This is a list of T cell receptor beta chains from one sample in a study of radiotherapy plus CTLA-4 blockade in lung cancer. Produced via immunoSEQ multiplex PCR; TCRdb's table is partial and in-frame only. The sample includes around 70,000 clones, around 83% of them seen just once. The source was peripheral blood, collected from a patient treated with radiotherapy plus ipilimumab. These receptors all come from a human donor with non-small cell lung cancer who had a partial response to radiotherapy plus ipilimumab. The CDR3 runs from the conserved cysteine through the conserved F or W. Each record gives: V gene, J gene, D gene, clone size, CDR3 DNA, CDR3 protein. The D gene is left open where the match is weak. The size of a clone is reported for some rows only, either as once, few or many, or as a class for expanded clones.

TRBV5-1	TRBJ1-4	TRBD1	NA	TGCGCCAGCAGCTTCGGACAGGGGTCAACTAATGAAAAACTGTTTTTT	CASSFGQGSTNEKLFF
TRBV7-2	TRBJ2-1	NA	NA	TGTGCCAGCAGCCTTATAGCCCGGGACAATGAGCAGTTCTTC	CASSLIARDNEQFF
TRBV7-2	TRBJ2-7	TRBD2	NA	TGTGCCAGCAGCTTTAGCGGGATGGGGGAGCAGTACTTC	CASSFSGMGEQYF
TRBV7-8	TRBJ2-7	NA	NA	TGTGCCAGCAGCCCCCTAGCGAGCCCCTACGAGCAGTACTTC	CASSPLASPYEQYF
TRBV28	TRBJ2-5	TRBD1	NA	TGTGCCAGCAGTTTAATTCTTTCGGCGACAGGGGGTGAAGAGACCCAGTACTTC	CASSLILSATGGEETQYF
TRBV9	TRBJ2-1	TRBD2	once	TGTGCCAGCACCCTTCGGGGCGGGAGGGCCGATGAGCAGTTCTTC	CASTLRGGRADEQFF
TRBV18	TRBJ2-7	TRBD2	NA	TGTGCCAGCTCACCGTCTACAGCGGGGGCCTACGAGCAGTACTTC	CASSPSTAGAYEQYF
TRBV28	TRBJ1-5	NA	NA	TGTGCCAGCAGTTTGCGGACAGATAGCAATCAGCCCCAGCATTTT	CASSLRTDSNQPQHF
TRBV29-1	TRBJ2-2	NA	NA	TGCAGCGCAACACCACAGGGATTGTACACCGGGGAGCTGTTTTTT	CSATPQGLYTGELFF
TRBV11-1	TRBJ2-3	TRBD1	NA	TGTGCCAGCAGCTCGACAGGGTCCAGCACAGATACGCAGTATTTT	CASSSTGSSTDTQYF
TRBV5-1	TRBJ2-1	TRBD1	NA	TGCGCCAGCAGCTTGTCGGGACAGGGACGAAGCTCCTACAATGAGCAGTTCTTC	CASSLSGQGRSSYNEQFF
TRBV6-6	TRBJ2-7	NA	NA	TGTGCCACCACTAGAGGTAACTCCTACGAGCAGTACTTC	CATTRGNSYEQYF
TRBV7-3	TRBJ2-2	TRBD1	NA	TGTGCCAGCAGCCACGGGACAGGGGGGACCGGGGAGCTGTTTTTT	CASSHGTGGTGELFF
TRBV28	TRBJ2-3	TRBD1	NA	TGTGCCAGCAGGGCCCGGGACAGGTACACAGATACGCAGTATTTT	CASRARDRYTDTQYF
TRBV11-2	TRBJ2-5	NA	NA	TGTGCCAGCAGCAGCCAGGGTAGCCAGACCCAGTACTTC	CASSSQGSQTQYF
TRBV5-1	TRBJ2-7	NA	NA	TGCGCCAGCAGCTTGGACTCCCTCTACGAGCAGTACTTC	CASSLDSLYEQYF
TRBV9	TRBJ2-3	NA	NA	TGTGCCAGCAGCCTCACGACGACTTCTGGCACAGATACGCAGTATTTT	CASSLTTTSGTDTQYF
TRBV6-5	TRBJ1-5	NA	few	TGTGCCAGCAGTTATAGGCAGGGGAACAATCAGCCCCAGCATTTT	CASSYRQGNNQPQHF
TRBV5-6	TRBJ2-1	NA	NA	TGTGCCAGCAGCTTGGGGAGGCGGGACCGTGAGCAGTTCTTC	CASSLGRRDREQFF
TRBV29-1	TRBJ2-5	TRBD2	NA	TGCAGCGTTGAAGTAGGGCTAGCGGGAGGGCCGGAGACCCAGTACTTC	CSVEVGLAGGPETQYF
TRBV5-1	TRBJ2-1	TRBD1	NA	TGCGCCAGCAGCTCCACCGGGACAGGGGGCTCCAATGAGCAGTTCTTC	CASSSTGTGGSNEQFF
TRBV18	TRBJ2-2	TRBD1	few	TGTGCCAGCTCACCACAGTCATTAGTGGGACAGGCCCCAAACACCGGGGAGCTGTTTTTT	CASSPQSLVGQAPNTGELFF
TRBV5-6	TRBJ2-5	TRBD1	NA	TGTGCCAGCAGCCCGGACAGGACAGAGACCCAGTACTTC	CASSPDRTETQYF
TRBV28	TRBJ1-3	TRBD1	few	TGTGCCAGCAGTGAGCTACCTGGGACAGGGCTAGTAAACACCATATATTTT	CASSELPGTGLVNTIYF
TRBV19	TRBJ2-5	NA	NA	TGTGCCAGTAGTGCCTTCGGGGAGACCCAGTACTTC	CASSAFGETQYF
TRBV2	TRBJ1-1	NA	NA	TGTGCCAGCGTAGGAGGCTTGAACACTGAAGCTTTCTTT	CASVGGLNTEAFF
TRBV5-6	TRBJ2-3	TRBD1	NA	TGTGCCAGCAGCTTGCGGACAGGGTCGAAGACAGATACGCAGTATTTT	CASSLRTGSKTDTQYF
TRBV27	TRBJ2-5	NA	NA	TGTGCCAGCAGTTTAAGACTAGGAGGAGAGACCCAGTACTTC	CASSLRLGGETQYF
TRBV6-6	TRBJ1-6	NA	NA	TGTGCCAGCAGTCTACAGGGATTTAATTCACCCCTCCACTTT	CASSLQGFNSPLHF
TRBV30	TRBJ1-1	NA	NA	TGTGCCTGGAGTGTAGGGGGAAGTCGAAACACTGAAGCTTTCTTT	CAWSVGGSRNTEAFF
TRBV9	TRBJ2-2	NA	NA	TGTGCCAGCAGCGTAGAGTCCGAGGGCGGGGAGCTGTTTTTT	CASSVESEGGELFF
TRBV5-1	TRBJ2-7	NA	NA	TGCGCCAGCAGCTTGTCCCTAGGGGCCTACGAGCAGTACTTC	CASSLSLGAYEQYF
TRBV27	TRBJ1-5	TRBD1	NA	TGTGCCAGCAGTCGAGGCGGGACAGGGGGCAATCAGCCCCAGCATTTT	CASSRGGTGGNQPQHF
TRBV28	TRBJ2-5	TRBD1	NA	TGTGCCAGCAGTAGGACAGGGGCGCAGAAGACCCAGTACTTC	CASSRTGAQKTQYF
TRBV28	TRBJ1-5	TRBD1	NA	TGTGCCAGCAGGTCACCGGGACAGCCTAATCAGCCCCAGCATTTT	CASRSPGQPNQPQHF
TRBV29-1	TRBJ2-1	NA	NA	TGCAGCGTTGAAGATAATACAGGGGCGGGGTACAATGAGCAGTTCTTC	CSVEDNTGAGYNEQFF
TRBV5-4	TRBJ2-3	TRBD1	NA	TGTGCCAGCAGCTTGGTTTGGGCACAGGGGGATACGCAGTATTTT	CASSLVWAQGDTQYF
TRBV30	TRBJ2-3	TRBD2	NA	TGTGCCTGGGGACTAGCAGGAACAGATACGCAGTATTTT	CAWGLAGTDTQYF
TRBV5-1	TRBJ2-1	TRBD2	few	TGCGCCAGCAGCTTGAGAGCGGGAGGGGGTGAGCAGTTCTTC	CASSLRAGGGEQFF
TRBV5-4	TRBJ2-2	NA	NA	TGTGCCGTAAGGGGGAGGGTGCGCACCGGGGAGCTGTTTTTT	CAVRGRVRTGELFF
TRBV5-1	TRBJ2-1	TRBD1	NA	TGCGCCAGCAGCTTCTGGACAGGGGACTACAATGAGCAGTTCTTC	CASSFWTGDYNEQFF
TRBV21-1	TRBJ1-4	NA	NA	TGTGCCAGCAGCAAACTGTACAGGGGGCGGAACCCAACTAATGAAAAACTGTTTTTT	CASSKLYRGRNPTNEKLFF
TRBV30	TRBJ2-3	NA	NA	TGTGCCTGGAGTGTAGGTTCCTCAGCGGGTTTCACAGATACGCAGTATTTT	CAWSVGSSAGFTDTQYF
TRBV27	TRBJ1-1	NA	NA	TGTGCCAGCAGTTTACGGGGGACGGCTGAAGCTTTCTTT	CASSLRGTAEAFF
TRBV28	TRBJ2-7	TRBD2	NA	TGTGCCAGCATGGGGAGCGGGAGAAACGAGCAGTACTTC	CASMGSGRNEQYF
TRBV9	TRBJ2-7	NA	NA	TGTGCCAGCAGCGTAGATCAGGGTACCTACGAGCAGTACTTC	CASSVDQGTYEQYF
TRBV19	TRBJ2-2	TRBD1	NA	TGTGCCAGTAGAGCGGGACAGGGAGGGACCGGGGAGCTGTTTTTT	CASRAGQGGTGELFF
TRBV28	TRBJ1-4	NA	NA	TGTGCCAGCAGTTTACCCGGGAATGGTGCCGCTAATGAAAAACTGTTTTTT	CASSLPGNGAANEKLFF
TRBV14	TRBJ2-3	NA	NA	TGTGCCAGCAGCCACACCTCTAAAACGGCTGGCGGAGGAGATACGCAGTATTTT	CASSHTSKTAGGGDTQYF